The rows below give T cell receptor beta chains drawn from one sample of a study of graft-versus-host responses after intestinal transplantation. The antigens of these receptors remain unknown. Some clones are missing from TCRdb's copy, which holds only in-frame ones; the method was immunoSEQ multiplex PCR. The sample has 85,000 to 90,000 clones; around 93% are singletons. This sample comprised unstimulated CD4+ T cells sorted from spleen or lymph node cells, obtained before transplant. The receptors shown here come from a human donor who was the organ donor for an intestinal transplant. Each CDR3 is given with its conserved first and last residue. A D gene is named only where the DNA matches it firmly. Size values are once, few and many counts, or a class for expanded clones, and some rows have none.

CDR3 protein: CASSSRDRGNEKLFF
CDR3 DNA: TGTGCCAGCAGCTCGCGGGACAGAGGGAATGAAAAACTGTTTTTT
V gene: TRBV7-8
D gene: TRBD1
clone size: .
J gene: TRBJ1-4

CDR3 protein: CASSMTGVRANEQFF
CDR3 DNA: TGTGCCAGTAGTATGACGGGAGTCCGTGCCAATGAGCAGTTCTTC
V gene: TRBV19
D gene: .
clone size: .
J gene: TRBJ2-1

CDR3 protein: CASSVTGFSYTF
CDR3 DNA: TGTGCCAGTAGTGTGACAGGGTTTAGCTACACCTTC
V gene: TRBV19
D gene: TRBD1
clone size: .
J gene: TRBJ1-2

CDR3 protein: CASSDLAGGDEQYF
CDR3 DNA: TGTGCCAGCTCGGACCTAGCGGGGGGTGACGAGCAGTACTTC
V gene: TRBV18
D gene: TRBD2
clone size: .
J gene: TRBJ2-7

CDR3 protein: CASRLAVGDRLTGEQYF
CDR3 DNA: TGTGCCAGCAGATTAGCCGTTGGGGACAGGCTTACTGGCGAGCAGTACTTC
V gene: TRBV7-9
D gene: TRBD1
clone size: .
J gene: TRBJ2-7

CDR3 protein: CASGQGNTGELFF
CDR3 DNA: TGCGCCAGCGGGCAGGGTAACACCGGGGAGCTGTTTTTT
V gene: TRBV10-1
D gene: .
clone size: .
J gene: TRBJ2-2

CDR3 protein: CASRGGIHNEQFF
CDR3 DNA: TGTGCCAGCAGGGGGGGAATCCACAATGAGCAGTTCTTC
V gene: TRBV2
D gene: .
clone size: .
J gene: TRBJ2-1

CDR3 protein: CASSVILAGRETQYF
CDR3 DNA: TGTGCCAGCAGTGTAATCCTAGCGGGGAGGGAGACCCAGTACTTC
V gene: TRBV6-1
D gene: TRBD2
clone size: .
J gene: TRBJ2-5

CDR3 protein: CSVEIVRSYGYTF
CDR3 DNA: TGCAGCGTTGAAATTGTCCGGTCCTATGGCTACACCTTC
V gene: TRBV29-1
D gene: .
clone size: .
J gene: TRBJ1-2

CDR3 protein: CASSSTSGGTYNEQFF
CDR3 DNA: TGTGCCAGCAGTTCCACTAGCGGGGGAACCTACAATGAGCAGTTCTTC
V gene: TRBV28
D gene: TRBD2
clone size: .
J gene: TRBJ2-1

CDR3 protein: CASSLVRRGRIVYGYTF
CDR3 DNA: TGTGCCAGCAGCTTGGTGCGGAGGGGCAGGATCGTATATGGCTACACCTTC
V gene: TRBV5-5
D gene: .
clone size: .
J gene: TRBJ1-2

CDR3 protein: CSARWDSVQYF
CDR3 DNA: TGCAGTGCGAGGTGGGATAGCGTTCAGTACTTC
V gene: TRBV20-1
D gene: .
clone size: .
J gene: TRBJ2-4

CDR3 protein: CSVFYQGRLEQYF
CDR3 DNA: TGCAGCGTTTTTTATCAGGGTCGACTCGAGCAGTACTTC
V gene: TRBV29-1
D gene: .
clone size: once
J gene: TRBJ2-7

CDR3 protein: CASSLVAAIPYNEQFF
CDR3 DNA: TGTGCCAGCAGCCTCGTAGCAGCAATTCCTTACAATGAGCAGTTCTTC
V gene: TRBV4-2
D gene: .
clone size: .
J gene: TRBJ2-1

CDR3 protein: CASSPQAVGAEQYF
CDR3 DNA: TGTGCCAGCAGCCCCCAAGCGGTGGGGGCCGAGCAGTACTTC
V gene: TRBV9
D gene: .
clone size: .
J gene: TRBJ2-7

CDR3 protein: CASTPPRLAGAYAYEQYF
CDR3 DNA: TGTGCCAGCACCCCCCCTCGACTAGCGGGAGCGTACGCCTACGAGCAGTACTTC
V gene: TRBV5-4
D gene: TRBD2
clone size: .
J gene: TRBJ2-7

CDR3 protein: CASSQILQAYGYTF
CDR3 DNA: TGCGCCAGCAGCCAAATCCTGCAGGCCTATGGCTACACCTTC
V gene: TRBV4-1
D gene: .
clone size: few
J gene: TRBJ1-2

CDR3 protein: CASSYSRTAVNTEAFF
CDR3 DNA: TGTGCCAGCAGTTACTCGAGAACCGCCGTAAACACTGAAGCTTTCTTT
V gene: TRBV6-5
D gene: .
clone size: .
J gene: TRBJ1-1

CDR3 protein: CASSDSGAYGYTF
CDR3 DNA: TGTGCCAGCAGTGATTCAGGGGCCTATGGCTACACCTTC
V gene: TRBV6-1
D gene: .
clone size: .
J gene: TRBJ1-2

CDR3 protein: CASQTGVLSSYNEQFF
CDR3 DNA: TGTGCCAGCCAGACAGGGGTCCTAAGCTCCTACAATGAGCAGTTCTTC
V gene: TRBV2
D gene: TRBD1
clone size: .
J gene: TRBJ2-1

CDR3 protein: CASSPPAGNFFYEQYF
CDR3 DNA: TGTGCCAGCTCACCGCCTGCAGGGAACTTTTTCTACGAGCAGTACTTC
V gene: TRBV18
D gene: .
clone size: .
J gene: TRBJ2-7

CDR3 protein: CASSGTGLETQYF
CDR3 DNA: TGTGCCAGCAGCGGGACAGGGCTAGAGACCCAGTACTTC
V gene: TRBV7-6
D gene: TRBD1
clone size: .
J gene: TRBJ2-5

CDR3 protein: CASSLFGGGAEDTQYF
CDR3 DNA: TGCGCCAGCAGCTTGTTTGGCGGGGGGGCCGAAGATACGCAGTATTTT
V gene: TRBV5-1
D gene: TRBD2
clone size: .
J gene: TRBJ2-3

CDR3 protein: CASSVGGTDTQYF
CDR3 DNA: TGCGCCAGCAGTGTCGGGGGAACAGATACGCAGTATTTT
V gene: TRBV5-1
D gene: .
clone size: once
J gene: TRBJ2-3

CDR3 protein: CASSLTGLDQPQHF
CDR3 DNA: TGTGCCAGCAGTTTGACAGGGCTGGATCAGCCCCAGCATTTT
V gene: TRBV28
D gene: TRBD1
clone size: .
J gene: TRBJ1-5

CDR3 protein: CASSKRRPGGPGNTIYF
CDR3 DNA: TGTGCCAGTAGCAAACGACGCCCGGGAGGGCCTGGAAACACCATATATTTT
V gene: TRBV19
D gene: .
clone size: .
J gene: TRBJ1-3